This is a list of T cell receptor beta chains from one sample in a study of blood T cell repertoires in COVID-19. Method: immunoSEQ multiplex PCR; TCRdb's copy keeps in-frame clones and lacks some. The table records about 240,000 clones, 75% to 90% of them present only once. The specimen was PBMCs or T cells enriched from blood (not recorded which). These receptors were taken from a woman younger than 45 who had recovered from COVID-19. The CDR3 runs from the conserved cysteine through the conserved F or W. D genes are given only for firm matches. Clone sizes are given selectively: once, few, many, or a class where the clone is expanded.

D	size	J	V	length	DNA	CDR3
NA	once	TRBJ2-5	TRBV7-9	14	TGTGCCAGCAGCTTAGTTGGACAGCAAGAGACCCAGTACTTC	CASSLVGQQETQYF
NA	NA	TRBJ2-6	TRBV9	15	TGTGCCAGCAGCGTAGTAGGGACAGGGGCCAACGTCCTGACTTTC	CASSVVGTGANVLTF
NA	NA	TRBJ2-2	TRBV4-3	16	TGCGCCAGCAGCCAGGAGGTTTTAGGAGCGTACGGGGAGCTGTTTTTT	CASSQEVLGAYGELFF
TRBD1	once	TRBJ1-2	TRBV10-3	12	TGTGCCATACAGGGGGCCGGCTATGGCTACACCTTC	CAIQGAGYGYTF
NA	NA	TRBJ1-5	TRBV3-1/TRBV3-2	14	TGTGCCAGCAGCCAAGAACAAAGCAATCAGCCCCAGCATTTT	CASSQEQSNQPQHF
TRBD1	NA	TRBJ1-2	TRBV3-1/TRBV3-2	16	TGTGCCAGCAGCCAAGAGACTTGGACAGGGGAGGATGGCTACACCTTC	CASSQETWTGEDGYTF
TRBD2	few	TRBJ2-1	TRBV28	19	TGTGCCAGCAGTTTTAACTCAGCGGGAGGGCCAAGCACACACAATGAGCAGTTCTTC	CASSFNSAGGPSTHNEQFF
NA	NA	TRBJ1-3	TRBV18	16	TGTGCCAGCTCAACTAGCCAAGTCACCTCTGGAAACACCATATATTTT	CASSTSQVTSGNTIYF
NA	NA	TRBJ1-2	TRBV29-1	13	TGCAGCGTTGATAAGGGGATCGAGGATGGCTACACCTTC	CSVDKGIEDGYTF
TRBD2	few	TRBJ2-7	TRBV5-6	19	TGTGCCAGCAGCTCGCCGGAGCCGGGACTAGCGGGGAGCTCCTACGAGCAGTACTTC	CASSSPEPGLAGSSYEQYF